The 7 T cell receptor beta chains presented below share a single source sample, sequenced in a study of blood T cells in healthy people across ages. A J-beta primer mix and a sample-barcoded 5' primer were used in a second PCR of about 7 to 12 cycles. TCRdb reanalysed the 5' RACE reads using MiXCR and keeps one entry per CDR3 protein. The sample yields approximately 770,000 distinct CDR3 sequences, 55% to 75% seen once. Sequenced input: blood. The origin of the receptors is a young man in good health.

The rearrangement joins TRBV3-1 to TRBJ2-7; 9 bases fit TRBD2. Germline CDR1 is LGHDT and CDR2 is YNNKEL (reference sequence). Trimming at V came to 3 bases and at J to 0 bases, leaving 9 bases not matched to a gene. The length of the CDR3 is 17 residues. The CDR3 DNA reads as TGTGCCAGCAGCCAGGGCCTAGCGGGGCGTAGCTCCTACGAGCAGTACTTC. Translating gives CASSQGLAGRSSYEQYF.

Here the CDR3 reads CASLMGRGETQYF. The CDR3 nucleotides are TGTGCCAGCTTAATGGGCAGGGGGGAGACCCAGTACTTC. The chain uses TRBV28 and TRBJ2-5; 7 positions agree with TRBD1. With V trimmed by 8 bases and J by 5 bases, 8 bases remained unmatched. Germline CDR1 and CDR2: MDHEN and SYDVKM. The CDR3 has 13 residues.

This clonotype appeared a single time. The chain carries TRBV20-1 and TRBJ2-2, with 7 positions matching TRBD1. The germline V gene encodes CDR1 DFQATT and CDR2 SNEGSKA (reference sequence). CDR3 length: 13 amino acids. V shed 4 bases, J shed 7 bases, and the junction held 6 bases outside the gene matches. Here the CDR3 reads CSATQGTGGELFF. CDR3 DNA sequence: TGCAGTGCTACACAGGGGACGGGCGGGGAGCTGTTTTTT.

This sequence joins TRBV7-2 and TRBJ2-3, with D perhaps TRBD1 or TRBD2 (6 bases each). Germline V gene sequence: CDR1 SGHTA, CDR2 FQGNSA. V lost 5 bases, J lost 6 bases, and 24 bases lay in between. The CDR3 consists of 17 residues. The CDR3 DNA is TGTGCCAGCAGCCCATTCCTTGTGTGGGGGGCGAGGGATACGCAGTATTTT. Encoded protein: CASSPFLVWGARDTQYF.

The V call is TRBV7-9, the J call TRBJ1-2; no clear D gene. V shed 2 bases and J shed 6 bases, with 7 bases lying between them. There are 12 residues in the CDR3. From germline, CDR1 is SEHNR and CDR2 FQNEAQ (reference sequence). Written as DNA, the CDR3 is TGTGCCAGCAGCTTACGCGGGAATGGCTACACCTTC. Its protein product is CASSLRGNGYTF.

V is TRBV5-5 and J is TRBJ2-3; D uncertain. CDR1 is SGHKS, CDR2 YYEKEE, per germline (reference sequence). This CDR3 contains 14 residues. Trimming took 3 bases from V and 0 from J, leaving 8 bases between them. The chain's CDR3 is CASSSRPSTDTQYF. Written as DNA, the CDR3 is TGTGCCAGCAGCTCGCGGCCTAGCACAGATACGCAGTATTTT.

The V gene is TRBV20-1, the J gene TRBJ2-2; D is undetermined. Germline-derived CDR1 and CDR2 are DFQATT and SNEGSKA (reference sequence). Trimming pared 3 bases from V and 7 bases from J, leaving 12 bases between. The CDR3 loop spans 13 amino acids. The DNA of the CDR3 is TGCAGTGCTAGTAGGGTTTCGGGCGGGGAGCTGTTTTTT. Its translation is CSASRVSGGELFF.